This passage covers 20 T cell receptor beta chains from one sample sequenced in a study of blood T cells in healthy people across ages. Then a second PCR, running roughly 7 to 11 cycles, was carried out with a sample-barcoded 5' primer and a J-beta primer mix. TCRdb recomputed calls from the 5' RACE reads with MiXCR, one row per CDR3 protein. The sample shows more than 1,000,000 distinct CDR3 sequences, 20% to 25% of them seen only once. The same sample was also studied in work on T cells of mothers and their children.

The specimen sequenced was blood. The receptors were sampled from a girl aged 2-9 years in good health.

Notes on this clonotype: A much larger clone differs from this one at a single base, so this may be a read error. The chain employs TRBV29-1 and TRBJ2-3; tentative D call: TRBD2 (6 bases). CDR1 SQVTM and CDR2 ANQGSEA come from the germline V gene. The CDR3 covers 15 residues. CDR3 nucleotides: TGCAGCGTTTTTCGGGGGATGGGTAGGGCAGATACGCAGTCTTTT. The encoded protein is CSVFRGMGRADTQSF.

As concerns this clonotype: At one boundary the junction diverges from the germline segment, which might be a read error. This chain links TRBV11-2 with TRBJ2-5, with D possibly matching TRBD2 (6 bases). The germline V gene encodes CDR1 SGHAT and CDR2 FQNNGV. The CDR3 has 13 residues. The CDR3 DNA reads TGTGCCAGCAGCTTAGGCCCGGGACTTCCTAAGTTCTTC. Its protein is CASSLGPGLPKFF. Using reference TRBV11-2 and TRBJ2-5 for the parts outside the CDR3, the full variable domain is EAGVAQSPRYKIIEKRQSVAFWCNPISGHATLYWYQQILGQGPKLLIQFQNNGVVDDSQLPKDRFSAERLKGVDSTLKIQPAKLEDSAVYLCASSLGPGLPKFFGPGTRLLVL.

This clonotype was recorded a few times. The chain couples TRBV2 to TRBJ2-2; D is ambiguous. Between the trimmed V and J ends, which lost 3 bases and 6 bases, there was a span of 11 bases. There are 14 residues in the CDR3. From germline, CDR1 is SNHLY and CDR2 FYNNEI. Here the CDR3 reads CASSEMGGSGELFF. The CDR3 DNA sequence: TGTGCCAGCAGTGAGATGGGTGGGTCCGGGGAGCTGTTTTTT.

This clonotype has more than one count but fewer than ten. This rearrangement joins TRBV5-6 to TRBJ2-7, with D tentatively TRBD1 (5 bases). This CDR3 is 13 amino acids long. Germline loops: CDR1 SGHDT, CDR2 YYEEEE. V lost 4 bases, J lost 0 bases, and 8 bases lay in between. In nucleotides, the CDR3 is TGTGCCAGCAGCCACAGGTTCTCCTACGAGCAGTACTTC. Translating gives CASSHRFSYEQYF.

This chain connects TRBV7-2 to TRBJ2-3; 8 bases line up with TRBD1. With 5 bases clipped from V and 7 bases from J, the junction kept 8 bases outside the gene matches. Germline CDR1 is SGHTA and CDR2 is FQGNSA. The CDR3 runs 14 residues. The CDR3 DNA follows: TGTGCCAGCAGCCCCAGACAGGGGTCGAATACGCAGTATTTT. It codes for CASSPRQGSNTQYF.

This rearrangement joins TRBV5-4 to TRBJ2-3, with TRBD2 matching 10 bases. Germline CDR1 and CDR2: SGHNT and YYREEE (reference sequence). Trimming removed 4 bases from V and 3 bases from J; junction bases left unmatched: 5. The CDR3 contains 15 residues. The CDR3 DNA reads as TGTGCCAGCAGCCTAGCGGGAGAAATGACAGATACGCAGTATTTT. Amino acid sequence: CASSLAGEMTDTQYF.

Ten or more counts support this clonotype. The chain joins TRBV20-1 to TRBJ1-1, with a tentative D call TRBD1 (5 bases). CDR1 and CDR2 (germline): DFQATT, SNEGSKA (reference sequence). Trimming cost V 5 bases and J 1 base, with 11 bases left between them. The length of the CDR3 is 13 residues. In DNA, the CDR3 is TGCAGTGCTTTCGTCGGGGCGAACACTGAAGCTTTCTTT. This translates into CSAFVGANTEAFF.

This clonotype was picked up a small number of times. This chain connects TRBV9 to TRBJ1-2; D unclear. The CDR3 is made up of 13 amino acids. The germline V gene encodes CDR1 SGDLS and CDR2 YYNGEE. V was trimmed by 0 bases and J by 8 bases, leaving 11 bases between them. CDR3 in amino acids: CASSVDTLGGYTF. The CDR3 DNA follows: TGTGCCAGCAGCGTAGATACCCTAGGGGGCTACACCTTC.

The chain combines TRBV14 with TRBJ2-7; D uncertain. The V end was cut by 4 bases, the J end by 6 bases, with 10 bases between. Germline CDR1 is SGHDN and CDR2 is FVKESK. CDR3 size: 12 residues. As DNA, the CDR3 is TGTGCCAGCAGCCTTCCAATTGGCGAGCAGTACTTC. Translation gives CASSLPIGEQYF.

This clonotype was seen more than once but under ten times. The V gene is TRBV2, the J gene TRBJ1-2; the D gene is possibly TRBD1 (5 bases). From germline, CDR1 is SNHLY and CDR2 FYNNEI. The CDR3 consists of 13 residues. V was cut by 3 bases and J by 7 bases, with 12 bases left in between. CDR3 amino acids: CASSDSLGAGYTF. The CDR3 DNA reads as TGTGCCAGCAGTGATTCGCTAGGGGCTGGCTACACCTTC.

This clonotype was observed a handful of times. V gene TRBV12-3 or TRBV12-4 combines with J gene TRBJ1-1, with 9 bases identical to TRBD1. CDR3 length: 15 residues. Trimming took 6 bases from V and 1 from J; bases not matched to a gene: 6. CDR3 loop: CASRPGTGRNTEAFF. The CDR3 DNA follows: TGTGCCAGCAGGCCCGGGACAGGGAGGAACACTGAAGCTTTCTTT.

The rearrangement uses TRBV3-1 and TRBJ2-5; D tentatively reads TRBD1 or TRBD2 (5 bases each). Germline V gene sequence: CDR1 LGHDT, CDR2 YNNKEL (reference sequence). The CDR3 length is 15 residues. Trimming took 4 bases from V and 4 from J, leaving 16 bases between them. Here the CDR3 DNA reads TGTGCCAGCAGCCCCTACTCTGGGGGTCGAGAGACCCAGTACTTC. This translates into CASSPYSGGRETQYF.

This chain connects TRBV15 to TRBJ2-5, with 7 bases aligning to TRBD2. V lost 3 bases to trimming and J lost 3 bases; unmatched junction nucleotides: 7. Germline-derived CDR1 and CDR2 are LNHNV and YYDKDF (reference sequence). The CDR3 runs to 15 residues. The CDR3 region has the DNA TGTGCCACCAGCAGTCCCCTAGCGGATAAAGAGACCCAGTACTTC. Protein: CATSSPLADKETQYF.

This clonotype qualifies as medium-sized (0.01 to 0.1%). This chain connects TRBV12-3 or TRBV12-4 to TRBJ2-5; D gene uncertain. CDR3 size: 11 residues. V was pared by 6 bases and J by 5 bases, with 7 bases between. The CDR3 sequence is CASSFGETQYF. CDR3 coding DNA: TGTGCCAGCAGCTTTGGGGAGACCCAGTACTTC.

The rearrangement links TRBV6-5 to TRBJ1-1; tentatively, D is TRBD1 (5 bases). Germline V gene data show CDR1 as MNHEY and CDR2 as SVGAGI. Trimming left V 4 bases short and J 8 bases short, with 14 bases between. The CDR3 runs 13 residues. The chain's CDR3 is CASSFRRGGEAFF. The CDR3 DNA sequence: TGTGCCAGCAGTTTTAGACGGGGGGGAGAAGCTTTCTTT.

This chain joins TRBV20-1 and TRBJ1-1, with D perhaps TRBD1 (5 bases). CDR1 and CDR2 from the germline V gene are DFQATT and SNEGSKA (reference sequence). V gave up 5 bases and J gave up 0 bases, with 16 bases separating them. The length of the CDR3 is 15 residues. CDR3 in amino acids: CSAHQSGTLNTEAFF. The CDR3 DNA sequence: TGCAGTGCTCATCAATCCGGGACTTTGAACACTGAAGCTTTCTTT.

This chain joins TRBV6-6 and TRBJ2-4; TRBD1 agrees at 7 bases. With V trimmed by 7 bases and J by 3 bases, 6 bases remained unmatched. CDR1 is MNHNY, CDR2 SVGAGI, per germline (reference sequence). The CDR3 loop spans 14 amino acids. CDR3 loop: CASTDRDSKNIQYF. In DNA, the CDR3 is TGTGCCAGCACCGACCGGGACAGCAAAAACATTCAGTACTTC.

Here the CDR3 DNA reads TGTGCCAGCAGCCTCACTACAGGGGGACCCCTTCCCGAGCAGTACTTC. This encodes CASSLTTGGPLPEQYF. The chain recombines TRBV27 with TRBJ2-7; 8 bases agree with TRBD1. The V gene's germline CDR1 is MNHEY and CDR2 SMNVEV (reference sequence). After removal of 6 bases from V and 6 bases from J, the junction contained 16 bases not matched to a gene. CDR3 length: 16 amino acids.

The chain employs TRBV11-2 and TRBJ1-2; 7 bases line up with TRBD1. V was pared by 6 bases and J by 13 bases, with 8 bases of the junction left unmatched. The CDR3 has 11 residues. Germline lookup yields CDR1 SGHAT and CDR2 FQNNGV. The CDR3 here is CASRLQGKCTF. The CDR3 DNA sequence: TGTGCCAGCAGGTTACAGGGGAAGTGCACCTTC.

This clonotype showed up many times. The rearrangement links TRBV6-6 to TRBJ2-7; TRBD1 aligns across 11 bases. V lost 2 bases and J lost 0; bases outside the gene matches: 0. Germline V gene lookup returns CDR1 MNHNY and CDR2 SVGAGI (reference sequence). This CDR3 is built from 15 residues. DNA of the CDR3: TGTGCCAGCAGTTACGGGACAGGGGGCTCCTACGAGCAGTACTTC. This encodes CASSYGTGGSYEQYF.